A single T cell receptor (beta chain) is shown here with its context. Germline CDR1 SGHNT, CDR2 YYREEE (reference sequence). This CDR3 has 17 amino acids. With V trimmed by 4 bases and J by 2 bases, 7 bases remained unmatched. Sequenced by immunoSEQ multiplex PCR; TCRdb stores in-frame clones only, minus some. This table holds around 120,000 clones, 70% to 90% found once. These data belong to a study of control samples from healthy donors and cancer patients. This receptor was obtained from a woman in her 70s in good health. What was sequenced was blood. The chain combines TRBV5-4 with TRBJ2-5; 14 bases agree with TRBD2. The CDR3 reads CASSPGTSGGLQETQYF. The CDR3 bases are TGTGCCAGCAGCCCAGGGACTAGCGGGGGTTTACAAGAGACCCAGTACTTC.